This TCR beta chain was sequenced for a study of blood T cell repertoires in COVID-19. Some clones are missing from TCRdb's copy, which holds only in-frame ones; the method was immunoSEQ multiplex PCR. Of more than 200,000 clones listed, roughly four fifths are singletons. Sequenced input: PBMCs or T cells enriched from blood (not recorded which). The TCR was taken from a man aged 55 to 69 who had recovered from COVID-19.

CDR3 protein: CASSRPTISYEQYF. The CDR3, as DNA: TGTGCCAGCAGCCGCCCTACGATCTCCTACGAGCAGTACTTC. This rearrangement joins TRBV7-9 to TRBJ2-7; D remains unclear. V was trimmed by 5 bases and J by 0 bases, leaving 11 bases between them. The CDR3 totals 14 residues. Germline V CDR1 and CDR2: SEHNR, FQNEAQ (reference sequence).